Shown below are 7 T cell receptor beta chains from a single sample sequenced in a study of blood T cell repertoires in COVID-19. The table came from immunoSEQ multiplex PCR; TCRdb's copy has only in-frame clones and leaves some out. The sample consists of roughly 250,000 clones, about 91% of them appearing once. The sample taken for sequencing was PBMCs or T cells enriched from blood (not recorded which). The receptors stem from a human donor in a cohort exposed to, infected with or recovered from COVID-19 (not recorded which). The donor label of this sample is uncertain.

The chain combines TRBV29-1 with TRBJ2-3, with 7 bases matching TRBD1. J gave up 2 bases and V 3 bases, and 5 bases lay outside the gene matches. CDR1 is SQVTM, CDR2 ANQGSEA, per germline. This CDR3 is built from 14 residues. The CDR3 loop reads CSVEGTANTDTQYF. CDR3 nucleotides: TGCAGCGTTGAGGGGACAGCGAACACAGATACGCAGTATTTT.

In this sample, this clone turned up once. CDR3 amino acids: CASSRRDSSYEQYF. Written as DNA, the CDR3 is TGTGCCAGCAGTCGCCGGGACAGTTCCTACGAGCAGTACTTC. The chain employs TRBV27 and TRBJ2-7, with 7 bases lining up with TRBD1. V shed 5 bases and J 1 base; nucleotides not matched to a gene: 5. CDR1 is MNHEY and CDR2 is SMNVEV in the germline V gene (reference sequence). The CDR3 has 14 residues.

The chain employs TRBV19 and TRBJ1-2; the D is unclear. Per germline, CDR1 LNHDA and CDR2 SQIVND (reference sequence). CDR3 size: 12 residues. Trimming took off 5 bases at V and 3 bases at J, with 7 bases between the two ends. The CDR3 is CASSSGYYGYTF. CDR3 coding DNA: TGTGCCAGTAGTTCTGGCTACTATGGCTACACCTTC.

This clone showed up just once. The rearrangement links TRBV2 to TRBJ2-1; 8 nucleotides align to TRBD1. Germline V gives CDR1 SNHLY, CDR2 FYNNEI. The CDR3 length is 14 residues. V lost 8 bases to trimming and J lost 3 bases; unmatched junction nucleotides: 6. This chain's CDR3 is CASLDGTGYNEQFF. CDR3 nucleotide sequence: TGTGCCAGCCTAGACGGGACAGGCTACAATGAGCAGTTCTTC.

The chain has TRBV10-3 and TRBJ2-1, with D tentatively TRBD2 (5 bases). The length of the CDR3 is 11 residues. Germline CDR1 reads ENHRY; CDR2 reads SYGVKD. Trimming pared 7 bases from V and 14 bases from J, leaving 15 bases between. Written as DNA, the CDR3 is TGTGCCATCAAAATGGGAGACATTGAGTTCTTC. This encodes CAIKMGDIEFF.

This chain uses TRBV28 with TRBJ2-2; 7 nucleotides align to TRBD1. J was trimmed by 0 bases and V by 5 bases; bases with no gene match: 6. The V gene's germline CDR1 is MDHEN and CDR2 SYDVKM. This CDR3 is 16 amino acids long. The CDR3 region is CASSTTRGPNTGELFF. For the CDR3, the DNA is TGTGCCAGCAGTACCACTAGGGGGCCGAACACCGGGGAGCTGTTTTTT.

The chain links TRBV7-9 to TRBJ2-4; D is perhaps TRBD1 (5 bases). V shed 7 bases and J shed 4 bases, with 11 bases lying between them. Germline-derived CDR1 and CDR2 are SEHNR and FQNEAQ (reference sequence). The CDR3 is 13 amino acids. CDR3 protein: CASKGPLKNIQYF. CDR3 nucleotides: TGTGCCAGCAAGGGGCCCCTGAAAAACATTCAGTACTTC.